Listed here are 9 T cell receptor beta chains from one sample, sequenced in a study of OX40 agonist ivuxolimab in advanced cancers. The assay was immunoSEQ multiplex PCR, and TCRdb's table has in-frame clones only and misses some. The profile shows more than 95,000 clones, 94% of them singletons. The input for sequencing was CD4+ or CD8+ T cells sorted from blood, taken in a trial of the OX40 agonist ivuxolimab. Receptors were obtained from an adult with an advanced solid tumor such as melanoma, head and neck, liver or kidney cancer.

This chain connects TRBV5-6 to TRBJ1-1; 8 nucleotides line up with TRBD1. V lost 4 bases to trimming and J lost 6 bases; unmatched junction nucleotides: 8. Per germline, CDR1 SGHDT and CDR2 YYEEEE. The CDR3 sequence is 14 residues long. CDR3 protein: CASSVMDRDPEAFF. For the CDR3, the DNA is TGTGCCAGCAGCGTTATGGACAGGGACCCTGAAGCTTTCTTT. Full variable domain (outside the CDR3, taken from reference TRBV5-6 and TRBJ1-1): DAGVTQSPTHLIKTRGQQVTLRCSPKSGHDTVSWYQQALGQGPQFIFQYYEEEERQRGNFPDRFSGHQFPNYSSELNVNALLLGDSALYLCASSVMDRDPEAFFGQGTRLTVV.

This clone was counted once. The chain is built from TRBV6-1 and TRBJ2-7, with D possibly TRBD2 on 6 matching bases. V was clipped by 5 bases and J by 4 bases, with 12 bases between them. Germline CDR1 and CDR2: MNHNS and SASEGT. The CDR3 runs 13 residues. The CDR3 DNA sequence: TGTGCCAGCAGTCCGGGACTCCTTTACGAGCAGTACTTC. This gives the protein CASSPGLLYEQYF.

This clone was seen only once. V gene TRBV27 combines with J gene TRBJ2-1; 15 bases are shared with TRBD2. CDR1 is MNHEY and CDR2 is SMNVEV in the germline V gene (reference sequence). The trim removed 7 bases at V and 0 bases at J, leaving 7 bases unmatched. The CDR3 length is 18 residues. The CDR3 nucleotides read TGTGCCAGCACTCGGACTAGCGGGGGGGAAAGCTCCTACAATGAGCAGTTCTTC. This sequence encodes CASTRTSGGESSYNEQFF.

The CDR3 DNA reads as TGTGCCAGTAGTGCAGCCGACAGTACCACTAGGATTCAGCCCCAGCATTTT. Protein sequence: CASSAADSTTRIQPQHF. The V gene is TRBV19, the J gene TRBJ1-5; weak D call: TRBD1 (5 bases). The ends were cut back, 5 bases at V and 6 bases at J, with 23 bases in the middle. The CDR3 covers 17 residues. Germline-derived CDR1 and CDR2 are LNHDA and SQIVND (reference sequence).

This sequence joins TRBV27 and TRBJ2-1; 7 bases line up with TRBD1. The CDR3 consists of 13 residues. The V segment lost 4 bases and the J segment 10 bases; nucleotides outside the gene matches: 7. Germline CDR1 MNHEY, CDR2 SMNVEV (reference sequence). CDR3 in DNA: TGTGCCAGCAGTTCCGGGGACAGAGAGGAGCAGTTCTTC. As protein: CASSSGDREEQFF.

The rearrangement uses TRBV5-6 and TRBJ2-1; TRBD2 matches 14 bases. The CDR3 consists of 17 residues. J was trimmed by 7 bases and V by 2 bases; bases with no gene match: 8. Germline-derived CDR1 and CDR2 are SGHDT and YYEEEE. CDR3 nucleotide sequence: TGTGCCAGCAGCTTAGGTGGCGGGACTAGCGGGAGAAATGAGCAGTTCTTC. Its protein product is CASSLGGGTSGRNEQFF.

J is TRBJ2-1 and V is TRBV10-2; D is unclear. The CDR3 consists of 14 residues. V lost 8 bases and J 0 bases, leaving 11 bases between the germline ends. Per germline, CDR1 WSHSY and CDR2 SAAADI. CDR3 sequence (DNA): TGCGCCAGCGAAACAGAATCCTCCTACAATGAGCAGTTCTTC. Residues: CASETESSYNEQFF.

CDR3 nucleotide sequence: TGTGCCAGCACCGTGTCGAGCTCCTATAATTCACCCCTCCACTTT. Residues: CASTVSSSYNSPLHF. This rearrangement joins TRBV25-1 to TRBJ1-6; the D is unclear. Germline lookup yields CDR1 MGHDK and CDR2 SYGVNS. This CDR3 spans 15 amino acids. Trimming removed 7 bases at V and 0 bases at J, with 10 bases between. Using reference TRBV25-1 and TRBJ1-6 for the parts outside the CDR3, the full variable domain is EADIYQTPRYLVIGTGKKITLECSQTMGHDKMYWYQQDPGMELHLIHYSYGVNSTEKGDLSSESTVSRIRTEHFPLTLESARPSHTSQYLCASTVSSSYNSPLHFGNGTRLTVT.

The CDR3 DNA is TGTGCCAGCAGCTTTGGACAGACGGAGACCCAGTACTTC. This encodes CASSFGQTETQYF. The chain uses TRBV7-9 and TRBJ2-5, with D perhaps TRBD1 (6 bases). Trimming removed 3 bases at V and 5 bases at J, with 10 bases between. The CDR3 extends over 13 amino acids. Germline lookup yields CDR1 SEHNR and CDR2 FQNEAQ (reference sequence).